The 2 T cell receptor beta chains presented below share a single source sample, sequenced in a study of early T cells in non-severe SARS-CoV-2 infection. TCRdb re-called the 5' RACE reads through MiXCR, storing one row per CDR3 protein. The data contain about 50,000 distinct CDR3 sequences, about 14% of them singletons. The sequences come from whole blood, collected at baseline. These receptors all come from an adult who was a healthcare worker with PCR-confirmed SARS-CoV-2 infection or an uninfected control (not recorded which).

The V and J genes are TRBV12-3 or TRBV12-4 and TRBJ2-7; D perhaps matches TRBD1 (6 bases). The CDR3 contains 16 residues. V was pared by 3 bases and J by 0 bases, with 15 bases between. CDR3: CASSFGGGGSSYEQYF. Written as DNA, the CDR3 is TGTGCCAGCAGTTTCGGTGGTGGGGGCTCCTCCTACGAGCAGTACTTC.

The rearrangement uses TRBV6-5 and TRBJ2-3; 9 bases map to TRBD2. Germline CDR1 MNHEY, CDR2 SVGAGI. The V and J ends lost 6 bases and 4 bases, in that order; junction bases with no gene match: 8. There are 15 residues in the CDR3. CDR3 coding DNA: TGTGCCAGCAGGGGGTTGAGCGGGAGGCCAGATACGCAGTATTTT. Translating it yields CASRGLSGRPDTQYF.